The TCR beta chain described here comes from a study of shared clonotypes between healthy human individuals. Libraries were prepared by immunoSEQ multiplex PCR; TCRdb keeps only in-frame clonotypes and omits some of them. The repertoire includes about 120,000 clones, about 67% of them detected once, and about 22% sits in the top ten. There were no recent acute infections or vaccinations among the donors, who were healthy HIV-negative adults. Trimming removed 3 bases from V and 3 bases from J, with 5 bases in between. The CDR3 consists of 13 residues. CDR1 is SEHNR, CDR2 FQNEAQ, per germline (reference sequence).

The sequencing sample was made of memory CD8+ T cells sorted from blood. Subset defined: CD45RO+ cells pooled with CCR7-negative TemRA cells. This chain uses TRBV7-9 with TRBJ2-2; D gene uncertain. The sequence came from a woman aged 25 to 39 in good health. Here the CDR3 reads CASSFTDTGELFF. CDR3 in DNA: TGTGCCAGCAGCTTCACCGACACCGGGGAGCTGTTTTTT.